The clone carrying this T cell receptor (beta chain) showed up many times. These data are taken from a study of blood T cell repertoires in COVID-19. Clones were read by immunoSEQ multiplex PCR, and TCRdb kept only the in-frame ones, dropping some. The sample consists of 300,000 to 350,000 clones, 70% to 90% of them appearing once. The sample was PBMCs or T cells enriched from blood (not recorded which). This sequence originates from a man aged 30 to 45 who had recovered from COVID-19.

The CDR3 nucleotides read TGTGCCAGCAGCCAAGTGGGGACAGGGAGCTCTGGAAACACCATATATTTT. It specifies CASSQVGTGSSGNTIYF. This sequence joins TRBV3-1 (or the pseudogene TRBV3-2) and TRBJ1-3; TRBD1 matches at 9 bases. Germline lookup yields CDR1 LGHDT and CDR2 YNNKEL (reference sequence). The CDR3 totals 17 residues. V lost 1 base to trimming and J lost 0 bases; unmatched junction nucleotides: 4.